The 26 T cell receptor beta chains given below trace back to one sample, sequenced in a study of CD8 T cells in Susac syndrome. Reverse transcription of about 0.5 to 1 ug RNA was performed with random hexamers. One entry per CDR3 protein results from TCRdb running MiXCR on the immunoSEQ multiplex PCR reads. The sample holds 75,000 to 95,000 distinct CDR3 sequences, 95% to 97% seen once. The sequencing input was CD8+ T cells from PBMCs. These receptors were collected from a human donor with Susac syndrome.

The chain couples TRBV7-9 to TRBJ1-3; D is possibly TRBD1 (6 bases). The CDR3 extends over 19 amino acids. Trimming stripped 1 base from V and 5 bases from J, with 24 bases between. In germline, CDR1 is SEHNR, CDR2 FQNEAQ (reference sequence). CDR3 sequence (DNA): TGTGCCAGCAGCTTAGGACACTCGAGAGACAGGAACCTGAGAAACACCATATATTTT. It translates to CASSLGHSRDRNLRNTIYF.

The chain has TRBV10-1 and TRBJ1-5; no definite D call. Deletions cut 2 bases from V and 3 bases from J, with 5 bases between. Germline V lookup: CDR1 WNHNN, CDR2 SYGVQD (reference sequence). CDR3 length equals 13 residues. CDR3 in amino acids: CASSEGVNQPQHF. The CDR3 DNA follows: TGCGCCAGCAGTGAGGGGGTCAATCAGCCCCAGCATTTT.

The gene calls are TRBV20-1 and TRBJ1-6; 10 positions match TRBD1. The CDR3 consists of 18 residues. Per germline, CDR1 DFQATT and CDR2 SNEGSKA (reference sequence). Losses at the gene ends were 0 bases for V and 2 bases for J; bases not matched to a gene: 7. The CDR3 sequence: CSARDPGTGAAYNSPLHF. CDR3 bases: TGCAGTGCTAGAGACCCCGGGACAGGGGCCGCCTATAATTCACCCCTCCACTTT.

This chain connects TRBV30 to TRBJ1-1; 7 bases line up with TRBD1. The CDR3 extends over 13 amino acids. The trim removed 0 bases at V and 5 bases at J, leaving 3 bases unmatched. Germline V gene sequence: CDR1 GTSNPN, CDR2 SVGIG (reference sequence). As DNA, the CDR3 is TGTGCCTGGAGTGTTACAGGGGCGACTGAAGCTTTCTTT. This codes for CAWSVTGATEAFF.

The chain has TRBV27 and TRBJ1-2; 7 bases align to TRBD1. The CDR3 has 12 amino acids. Per germline, CDR1 MNHEY and CDR2 SMNVEV (reference sequence). V trimming: 5 bases; J trimming: 8 bases; junction bases outside the gene matches: 5. In DNA, the CDR3 is TGTGCCAGCAGTGACAGGGTCGGAGGCTACACCTTC. Translation gives CASSDRVGGYTF.

This clonotype occurred once. V and J are TRBV29-1 and TRBJ1-1, with a weak D call TRBD1 (6 bases). CDR3 length: 13 amino acids. V was cut by 6 bases and J by 4 bases, with 15 bases left in between. Germline V gene lookup returns CDR1 SQVTM and CDR2 ANQGSEA. The CDR3 DNA reads TGCAGCGTGGTAGCGATAGGGGGCACTGAAGCTTTCTTT. It encodes CSVVAIGGTEAFF.

The chain links TRBV20-1 to TRBJ2-3, with D unresolved. From germline, CDR1 is DFQATT and CDR2 SNEGSKA (reference sequence). V gave up 3 bases and J gave up 2 bases, with 9 bases separating them. The CDR3 is made up of 13 amino acids. The CDR3 DNA reads as TGCAGTGCTAGGGTTGGTCTCACAGATACGCAGTATTTT. This codes for CSARVGLTDTQYF.

The chain joins TRBV20-1 to TRBJ2-1, with D unresolved. Trimming took off 5 bases at V and 8 bases at J, with 7 bases between the two ends. From germline, CDR1 is DFQATT and CDR2 SNEGSKA (reference sequence). The CDR3 length is 10 residues. In DNA form, the CDR3 reads TGCAGTGCTCAGGCGGATGAGCAGTTCTTC. This translates into CSAQADEQFF.

CDR3 bases: TGCAGTGCTAGTTGGGACAGTCACCAAGAGACCCAGTACTTC. Amino acid sequence: CSASWDSHQETQYF. The chain is built from TRBV20-1 and TRBJ2-5; 7 bases are a match to TRBD1. Germline V gene data show CDR1 as DFQATT and CDR2 as SNEGSKA (reference sequence). The CDR3 extends over 14 amino acids. J was trimmed by 0 bases and V by 3 bases; bases with no gene match: 4.

The chain employs TRBV20-1 and TRBJ1-2; D perhaps matches TRBD1 (6 bases). CDR3 length: 13 amino acids. Germline V gene sequence: CDR1 DFQATT, CDR2 SNEGSKA (reference sequence). V lost 1 base and J 6 bases, leaving 12 bases between the germline ends. The CDR3 reads CSARATGRDGYTF. The CDR3 DNA reads as TGCAGTGCTAGAGCGACAGGACGGGATGGCTACACCTTC.

The V and J genes are TRBV19 and TRBJ2-5, with a possible D match to TRBD1 (5 bases). V was cut by 5 bases and J by 4 bases, with 14 bases left in between. This CDR3 is built from 14 residues. Germline V gene data show CDR1 as LNHDA and CDR2 as SQIVND (reference sequence). CDR3 in amino acids: CASSVQGFVETQYF. The CDR3 region has the DNA TGTGCCAGTAGTGTCCAGGGATTCGTAGAGACCCAGTACTTC.

The V gene is TRBV15, the J gene TRBJ1-2, with 8 bases fitting TRBD1. The CDR3 is made up of 14 amino acids. With V trimmed by 4 bases and J by 2 bases, 3 bases remained unmatched. The V gene's germline CDR1 is LNHNV and CDR2 YYDKDF (reference sequence). The CDR3 is CATSNRTGNYGYTF. The DNA for the CDR3 is TGTGCCACCAGCAACCGGACAGGGAACTATGGCTACACCTTC.

The chain has TRBV20-1 and TRBJ1-2; D remains unclear. This CDR3 comprises 11 residues. Per the germline V gene, CDR1 is DFQATT and CDR2 is SNEGSKA (reference sequence). V was shortened by 0 bases and J by 7 bases, with 6 bases between the two germline ends. CDR3 in DNA: TGCAGTGCTAGAGATGCCTTTGGCTACACCTTC. It specifies CSARDAFGYTF.

The chain uses TRBV3-1 and TRBJ2-7, with D possibly TRBD1 on 6 matching bases. The CDR3 extends over 16 amino acids. Germline CDR1 and CDR2: LGHDT and YNNKEL (reference sequence). Trimming left V 1 base short and J 1 base short, with 14 bases between. CDR3 sequence reads: CASSQAPGQWSYEQYF. In DNA form, the CDR3 reads TGTGCCAGCAGCCAAGCGCCGGGACAATGGTCCTACGAGCAGTACTTC.

The chain recombines TRBV5-6 with TRBJ1-2; TRBD1 might be the D (5 bases). The CDR3 runs to 12 residues. Germline V gives CDR1 SGHDT, CDR2 YYEEEE. The V end was cut by 2 bases, the J end by 6 bases, with 8 bases between. Here the CDR3 reads CASSLLGDGYTF. In nucleotides, the CDR3 is TGTGCCAGCAGCTTACTAGGGGATGGCTACACCTTC. The full variable domain, rest sourced from reference TRBV5-6 and TRBJ1-2, is DAGVTQSPTHLIKTRGQQVTLRCSPKSGHDTVSWYQQALGQGPQFIFQYYEEEERQRGNFPDRFSGHQFPNYSSELNVNALLLGDSALYLCASSLLGDGYTFGSGTRLTVV.

The rearrangement uses TRBV25-1 and TRBJ2-5; D ambiguous. Germline V gene lookup returns CDR1 MGHDK and CDR2 SYGVNS. This CDR3 spans 13 amino acids. Trimming took off 4 bases at V and 5 bases at J, with 11 bases between the two ends. DNA of the CDR3: TGTGCCAGCAGTGGCAGTATCGTCGAGACCCAGTACTTC. Protein: CASSGSIVETQYF. Full variable domain (missing parts from reference TRBV25-1 and TRBJ2-5): EADIYQTPRYLVIGTGKKITLECSQTMGHDKMYWYQQDPGMELHLIHYSYGVNSTEKGDLSSESTVSRIRTEHFPLTLESARPSHTSQYLCASSGSIVETQYFGPGTRLLVL.

The CDR3 is CASSDPSPSKNIQYF. The CDR3 nucleotides read TGTGCCAGCAGTGATCCATCACCCTCCAAAAACATTCAGTACTTC. This rearrangement joins TRBV6-2 or TRBV6-3 to TRBJ2-4; no definite D call. CDR3 length: 15 amino acids. V gave up 5 bases and J gave up 2 bases, with 13 bases separating them. Germline CDR1 and CDR2: MNHEY and SVGEGT.

The chain has TRBV10-3 and TRBJ2-7; TRBD1 matches 7 bases. V trimming: 6 bases; J trimming: 2 bases; junction bases outside the gene matches: 1. From germline, CDR1 is ENHRY and CDR2 SYGVKD. The CDR3 has 12 amino acids. CDR3 amino acids: CAIRQGPYEQYF. CDR3 coding DNA: TGTGCCATCAGACAGGGGCCCTACGAGCAGTACTTC.

The V and J genes are TRBV11-2 and TRBJ2-5; D tentatively fits TRBD1 or TRBD2 (5 bases each). This CDR3 is 16 amino acids long. The germline CDR1 and CDR2 sequences are SGHAT and FQNNGV. V lost 5 bases and J lost 1, with 17 bases in between. Here the CDR3 reads CASSSSGTGFQETQYF. The CDR3 region has the DNA TGTGCCAGCAGCAGCTCCGGGACGGGATTCCAAGAGACCCAGTACTTC.

This clonotype appeared once. The V gene is TRBV7-2, the J gene TRBJ2-7; 8 bases match TRBD2. CDR3 length equals 17 residues. Germline CDR1 reads SGHTA; CDR2 reads FQGNSA. V shed 3 bases and J 0 bases; nucleotides not matched to a gene: 10. DNA for the CDR3: TGTGCCAGCAGCTTCCTTGGGCGGGGGGCTAGCTCCTACGAGCAGTACTTC. As protein: CASSFLGRGASSYEQYF.

V gene TRBV5-1 combines with J gene TRBJ1-2; possible D gene TRBD1, 6 bases. CDR1 and CDR2 (germline): SGHRS, YFSETQ. V was cut by 0 bases and J by 6 bases, with 15 bases left in between. CDR3 length equals 15 residues. The CDR3 sequence: CASSLEGGHFNGYTF. In DNA form, the CDR3 reads TGCGCCAGCAGCTTGGAGGGGGGCCACTTCAATGGCTACACCTTC.

The chain couples TRBV4-1 to TRBJ2-3; D is uncertain. Looked up from germline, CDR1 is MGHRA and CDR2 is YSYEKL. CDR3 length: 13 residues. V was pared by 5 bases and J by 3 bases, with 9 bases between. The CDR3 sequence is CASSMPFTDTQYF. CDR3 nucleotide sequence: TGCGCCAGCAGCATGCCGTTTACAGATACGCAGTATTTT.

The gene calls are TRBV7-8 and TRBJ2-7; 7 bases are a match to TRBD1. CDR3 length: 14 residues. The V and J ends lost 0 bases and 1 base, in that order; junction bases with no gene match: 0. The germline gives CDR1 SGHVS, CDR2 FQNEAQ. The CDR3 loop reads CASSLAGQSYEQYF. CDR3 nucleotide sequence: TGTGCCAGCAGCTTAGCGGGACAGTCCTACGAGCAGTACTTC.

The table lists this clonotype with a count of one. For the CDR3, the DNA is TGTGCCAGCAGCCAGGGACAGCCCACCGGGGAGCTGTTTTTT. Protein: CASSQGQPTGELFF. V is TRBV6-5 and J is TRBJ2-2; the match to TRBD1 covers 7 bases. Germline V gives CDR1 MNHEY, CDR2 SVGAGI. The CDR3 is 14 amino acids. J gave up 4 bases and V 6 bases, and 5 bases lay outside the gene matches.

The chain is built from TRBV2 and TRBJ1-5; 8 bases line up with TRBD1. J was trimmed by 2 bases and V by 5 bases; bases with no gene match: 5. The length of the CDR3 is 15 residues. Germline loops: CDR1 SNHLY, CDR2 FYNNEI. The CDR3 sequence is CASSPDRAGNQPQHF. The CDR3, as DNA: TGTGCCAGCAGTCCGGACAGGGCGGGCAATCAGCCCCAGCATTTT. The full variable domain, rest sourced from reference TRBV2 and TRBJ1-5, is EPEVTQTPSHQVTQMGQEVILRCVPISNHLYFYWYRQILGQKVEFLVSFYNNEISEKSEIFDDQFSVERPDGSNFTLKIRSTKLEDSAMYFCASSPDRAGNQPQHFGDGTRLSIL.

In its sample, this clonotype was seen once. J is TRBJ2-7 and V is TRBV7-8; 7 nucleotides agree with TRBD1. V shed 5 bases and J 3 bases; nucleotides not matched to a gene: 7. Germline V CDR1 and CDR2: SGHVS, FQNEAQ. The CDR3 is 14 residues long. CDR3 in amino acids: CASSRGTEIYEQYF. The CDR3 region has the DNA TGTGCCAGCAGCAGGGGGACAGAGATCTACGAGCAGTACTTC.